What follows are 18 T cell receptor beta chains derived from one specimen sequenced in a study of blood T cell repertoires in COVID-19. The repertoire was sequenced with immunoSEQ multiplex PCR; TCRdb's copy has only in-frame clones and lacks some. The table has around 64,000 clones, around two thirds seen once; the top ten hold about half. Sequencing was performed on PBMCs or T cells enriched from blood (not recorded which). These receptors were taken from a woman in her sixties who had been exposed to COVID-19.

The gene calls are TRBV27 and TRBJ2-7, with 7 nucleotides matching TRBD2. Unmatched junction bases numbered 8, after V lost 7 bases and J lost 2 bases. Germline lookup yields CDR1 MNHEY and CDR2 SMNVEV (reference sequence). The CDR3 runs 14 residues. The CDR3 is CASKSWEGTYEQYF. CDR3 nucleotides: TGTGCCAGCAAATCTTGGGAGGGAACCTACGAGCAGTACTTC.

V is TRBV3-1 (or the pseudogene TRBV3-2) and J is TRBJ1-2; TRBD1 aligns across 7 bases. The CDR3 length is 14 residues. Germline V gene lookup returns CDR1 LGHDT and CDR2 YNNKEL (reference sequence). Trimming removed 4 bases from V and 0 bases from J; junction bases left unmatched: 2. This chain's CDR3 is CASSLTGANYGYTF. CDR3 in DNA: TGTGCCAGCAGCCTCACAGGGGCTAACTATGGCTACACCTTC.

The chain employs TRBV7-9 and TRBJ2-3, with 8 bases identical to TRBD2. The V and J ends lost 3 bases and 0 bases, in that order; junction bases with no gene match: 2. This CDR3 contains 15 residues. The germline V gene has CDR1 SEHNR and CDR2 FQNEAQ (reference sequence). In DNA, the CDR3 is TGTGCCAGCAGCTTGACTAGCGCGAGCACAGATACGCAGTATTTT. Encoded protein: CASSLTSASTDTQYF.

V and J are TRBV28 and TRBJ1-2; D is possibly TRBD1 (6 bases). CDR1 MDHEN and CDR2 SYDVKM come from the germline V gene. This CDR3 is built from 15 residues. Trimming stripped 3 bases from V and 0 bases from J, with 11 bases between. Here the CDR3 reads CASSFRDIPNYGYTF. The DNA of the CDR3 is TGTGCCAGCAGTTTCCGGGACATCCCTAACTATGGCTACACCTTC.

The chain employs TRBV5-1 and TRBJ1-1; TRBD1 is a possible D gene (6 bases). The CDR3 runs to 15 residues. Trimming shortened V by 2 bases and J by 1 base, and 12 bases separated the two germline ends. Germline CDR1 and CDR2: SGHRS and YFSETQ. CDR3 protein: CASSFTPDRNTEAFF. CDR3 coding DNA: TGCGCCAGCAGCTTCACGCCGGACAGGAACACTGAAGCTTTCTTT.

The genes are TRBV7-3 and TRBJ2-3; 8 nucleotides agree with TRBD2. Per the germline V gene, CDR1 is SGHTA and CDR2 is FQGTGA. V shed 5 bases and J 6 bases; nucleotides not matched to a gene: 13. CDR3 length equals 16 residues. This CDR3 is CASSHRPAGVGDTQYF. Here the CDR3 DNA reads TGTGCCAGCAGCCACCGGCCAGCGGGGGTTGGGGATACGCAGTATTTT.

The V and J genes are TRBV20-1 and TRBJ1-5; 8 bases align to TRBD1. CDR3 length: 15 residues. Germline CDR1 reads DFQATT; CDR2 reads SNEGSKA (reference sequence). With 3 bases clipped from V and 7 bases from J, the junction kept 11 bases outside the gene matches. CDR3 in amino acids: CSASRSQGATQPQHF. CDR3 coding DNA: TGCAGTGCTAGTAGAAGCCAGGGGGCGACCCAGCCCCAGCATTTT.

This clone showed up many times. J is TRBJ1-1 and V is TRBV7-2, with D possibly matching TRBD1 (5 bases). The V gene lost 5 bases and the J gene lost 5 bases, with 15 bases spanning the gap. The germline gives CDR1 SGHTA, CDR2 FQGNSA. CDR3 size: 14 residues. CDR3 in amino acids: CASSLGTGRTEAFF. CDR3 coding DNA: TGTGCCAGCAGCCTAGGGACCGGGAGAACTGAAGCTTTCTTT.

V gene TRBV5-3 combines with J gene TRBJ2-7; 9 nucleotides agree with TRBD2. TRBV5-3 is annotated as an ORF whose role is uncertain. V dropped 1 base and J dropped 9; count of bases not matched to a gene: 23. The CDR3 is 19 amino acids. The CDR3 bases are TGTGCCAGAAGCTTGCATCCGGGCAGGAAGACTAGCGGTTCTAAAGGGCAGTACTTC. Translated, it gives CARSLHPGRKTSGSKGQYF.

This clone was detected once. The CDR3 protein is CASTSPPGTEAFF. CDR3 DNA: TGTGCCAGCACTTCCCCCCCGGGCACTGAAGCTTTCTTT. The chain employs TRBV27 and TRBJ1-1; D gene ambiguous. Trimming shortened V by 7 bases and J by 4 bases, and 13 bases separated the two germline ends. This CDR3 spans 13 amino acids. The germline CDR1 and CDR2 sequences are MNHEY and SMNVEV (reference sequence).

In DNA, the CDR3 is TGTGCCAGCAGTTCCAGGTTTTCGAACACTGAAGCTTTCTTT. It specifies CASSSRFSNTEAFF. J is TRBJ1-1 and V is TRBV27; D is ambiguous. The CDR3 sequence is 14 residues long. The V gene's germline CDR1 is MNHEY and CDR2 SMNVEV (reference sequence). Trimming took off 4 bases at V and 1 base at J, with 10 bases between the two ends.

The chain joins TRBV28 to TRBJ1-6, with a possible D match to TRBD1 (5 bases). CDR1 MDHEN and CDR2 SYDVKM come from the germline V gene. This CDR3 region has 17 residues. Trimming took 3 bases from V and 0 from J, leaving 12 bases between them. The CDR3 DNA is TGTGCCAGCAGTTTGGACATTCCTGGCTCCTATAATTCACCCCTCCACTTT. It codes for CASSLDIPGSYNSPLHF.

This chain joins TRBV6-6 and TRBJ1-3; perhaps TRBD1 as D (6 bases). V lost 9 bases to trimming and J lost 3 bases, with 18 bases between them. CDR3 length: 15 residues. The germline V gene has CDR1 MNHNY and CDR2 SVGAGI (reference sequence). This CDR3 is CASFQQGLNGNTIYF. The CDR3 region has the DNA TGTGCCAGTTTCCAACAGGGTCTAAATGGAAACACCATATATTTT.

The chain combines TRBV3-1 (or the pseudogene TRBV3-2) with TRBJ2-7, with D perhaps matching TRBD1 (6 bases). Germline-derived CDR1 and CDR2 are LGHDT and YNNKEL (reference sequence). This CDR3 has 16 amino acids. Trimming took 4 bases from V and 6 from J, leaving 22 bases between them. For the CDR3, the DNA is TGTGCCAGCAGCCCATCCCGGGGCAGGGGACGGGGCGAGCAGTACTTC. Amino acids: CASSPSRGRGRGEQYF.

This clone appeared once. V and J are TRBV9 and TRBJ1-1; a weak D match, TRBD1 (6 bases). The CDR3 loop spans 13 amino acids. Germline V gene data show CDR1 as SGDLS and CDR2 as YYNGEE. Between the trimmed V and J ends, which lost 4 bases and 10 bases, there was a span of 17 bases. The CDR3 region has the DNA TGTGCCAGCAGCCCTGGACAGAACGTGAGAGCTTTCTTT. Protein product: CASSPGQNVRAFF.

This chain connects TRBV5-1 to TRBJ2-2; 7 nucleotides match TRBD2. This CDR3 region has 15 residues. The germline V gene encodes CDR1 SGHRS and CDR2 YFSETQ. V dropped 5 bases and J dropped 4; count of bases not matched to a gene: 8. CDR3 protein: CASRLHTGGTGELFF. As DNA, the CDR3 is TGCGCCAGCAGACTACATACGGGGGGCACCGGGGAGCTGTTTTTT.

This rearrangement joins TRBV7-9 to TRBJ1-1; no clear D. The CDR3 loop spans 11 amino acids. The germline V gene has CDR1 SEHNR and CDR2 FQNEAQ (reference sequence). Trimming cost V 6 bases and J 3 bases, with 5 bases left between them. DNA for the CDR3: TGTGCCAGCAGGGGAGACACTGAAGCTTTCTTT. As protein: CASRGDTEAFF. Drawing the rest from reference TRBV7-9 and TRBJ1-1, the complete variable domain is DTGVSQNPRHKITKRGQNVTFRCDPISEHNRLYWYRQTLGQGPEFLTYFQNEAQLEKSRLLSDRFSAERPKGSFSTLEIQRTEQGDSAMYLCASRGDTEAFFGQGTRLTVV.

This clone came up many times. The CDR3 DNA reads as TGCGCCAGCAGCCAAATCGACAGGGTACCTGAAGCTTTCTTT. This encodes CASSQIDRVPEAFF. J is TRBJ1-1 and V is TRBV4-1; 7 nucleotides match TRBD1. The CDR3 sequence is 14 residues long. Germline lookup yields CDR1 MGHRA and CDR2 YSYEKL. With V trimmed by 2 bases and J by 6 bases, 6 bases remained unmatched.